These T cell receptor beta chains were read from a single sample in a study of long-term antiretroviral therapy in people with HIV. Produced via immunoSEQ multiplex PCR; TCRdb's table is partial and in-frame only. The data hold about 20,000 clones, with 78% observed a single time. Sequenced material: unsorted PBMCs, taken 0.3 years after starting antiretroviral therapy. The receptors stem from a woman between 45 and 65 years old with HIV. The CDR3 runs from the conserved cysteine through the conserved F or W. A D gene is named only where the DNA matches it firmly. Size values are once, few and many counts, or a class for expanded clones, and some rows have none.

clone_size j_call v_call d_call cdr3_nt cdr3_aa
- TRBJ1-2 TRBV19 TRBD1 TGTGCCAGTAGGAAAACAGGGGCCTCCTTCATGCACTATGGCTACACCTTC CASRKTGASFMHYGYTF
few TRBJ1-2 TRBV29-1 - TGCAGCGTAGGAGCTTGGAATGGCTACACCTTC CSVGAWNGYTF
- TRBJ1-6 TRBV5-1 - TGCGCCAGCAGCCCGGACGCGGGGGCCTATAATTCACCCCTCCACTTT CASSPDAGAYNSPLHF
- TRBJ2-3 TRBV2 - TGTGCCAGCAGTCTTGGACCGGTTACCGACACGCAGTATTTT CASSLGPVTDTQYF
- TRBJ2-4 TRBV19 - TGTGCCAGTAGTAGTACAGCGATGTCCAAAAACATTCAGTACTTC CASSSTAMSKNIQYF
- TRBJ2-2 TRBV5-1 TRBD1 TGCGCCAGCAGGACCGGGACAGAGACCGGGGAGCTGTTTTTT CASRTGTETGELFF
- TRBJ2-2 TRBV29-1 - TGCAGCGTCCGGGGTACCACCGGGGAGCTGTTTTTT CSVRGTTGELFF
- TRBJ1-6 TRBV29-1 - TGCAGCGTTATACTCAGAGAGCATAATTCACCCCTCCACTTT CSVILREHNSPLHF
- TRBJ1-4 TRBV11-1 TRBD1 TGTGCCAGCAGCTTCGGAGGGGGCGATGAAAAACTGTTTTTT CASSFGGGDEKLFF
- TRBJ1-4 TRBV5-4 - TGTGCCAGCAGCTTGGCCAGGGAGGGCGAAAAACTGTTTTTT CASSLAREGEKLFF
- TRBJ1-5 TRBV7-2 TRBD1 TGTGCCAGCAGCCCTAACAGGGGAGGCAATCAGCCCCAGCATTTT CASSPNRGGNQPQHF
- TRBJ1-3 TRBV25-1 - TGTGCCAGCAGCCCATCAGGGGCTGGAAACACCATATATTTT CASSPSGAGNTIYF
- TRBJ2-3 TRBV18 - TGTGCCAGCTCACCGGGTAGCACAGATACGCAGTATTTT CASSPGSTDTQYF